The sequence of this TCR beta chain was determined in a study of T-cell memory formation after mild COVID-19. As for this clonotype: Antigen: not known. A read error may account for a junction end that differs from germline.

Germline V gene sequence: CDR1 SEHNR, CDR2 FQNEAQ (reference sequence). The CDR3 totals 13 residues. Using its own MiXCR run on the 5' RACE reads, TCRdb lists one record per CDR3 protein. The sample holds around 440,000 distinct CDR3 sequences, 18% seen once. Findings and caveats of the study: SARS-CoV-2 specificity was not confirmed for second-wave clones peaking on day 37. Within pre-infection memory, some responding clones were found, suggesting cross-reactive memory joined.

The receptor's source is an adult woman who had mild COVID-19 (a few samples of this study predate the infection). Cell type and time point are not known. The chain links TRBV7-9 to TRBJ1-1, with D maybe TRBD1 (6 bases). Sequencing was carried out using PBMCs or a T cell subset sorted from them (not recorded which). The CDR3: CASSGTGHRETFF. The CDR3 DNA sequence: TGTGCCAGCAGCGGTACGGGACACCGTGAAACTTTCTTT.